This T cell receptor beta chain is drawn from a study of cytomegalovirus exposure and HLA in healthy donors. The V end lost 0 bases, the J end lost 6 bases, and 13 bases lay between the germline ends. This CDR3 has 15 residues. The germline V gene encodes CDR1 SGHRS and CDR2 YFSETQ. The PCR used 60 Vbeta and 13 Jbeta primers. The protocol was immunoSEQ multiplex PCR, while the TCRdb copy is restricted to in-frame clones and leaves out a portion. Of approximately 80,000 clones in the sample, 72% were seen once. This clone was picked up one time. The antigen is not known. Study-level results: Near-uniform donor sequencing depth was presumed by presence/absence analyses. Reported findings show TCR beta sequences accurately forecast HLA-A and HLA-B alleles in most subjects.

Sequences were obtained from PBMCs. This TCR was sampled from a woman in her 40s in good health and CMV-seropositive. The gene calls are TRBV5-1 and TRBJ1-5; D not resolved. The CDR3 region is CASSLEAGRGQPQHF. Written as DNA, the CDR3 is TGCGCCAGCAGCTTGGAGGCAGGTCGGGGTCAGCCCCAGCATTTT.